The 31 T cell receptor beta chains in this list originate from one sample, sequenced in a study of radiation and T cells in renal cell carcinoma. This sample's time point: baseline pretreatment blood. Treatment denoted: 15 Gy SBRT to primary tumor, nephrectomy 4 weeks later. Repertoires were generated with immunoSEQ multiplex PCR, while TCRdb's copy carries only in-frame clones and drops some. The sample records some 150,000 clones, around 78% being singletons. The specimen was blood, collected from a patient whose treatment included radiotherapy and nephrectomy. The origin of the receptors is a woman between 45 and 60 years old with renal cell carcinoma.

This clone has only one observation. This chain links TRBV7-2 with TRBJ2-6; 7 positions agree with TRBD2. The CDR3 has 18 amino acids. The germline V gene has CDR1 SGHTA and CDR2 FQGNSA. V lost 1 base and J lost 0; bases outside the gene matches: 6. CDR3 DNA sequence: TGTGCCAGCAGCTTAGTTCCTAGCGGTGGCTCTGGGGCCAACGTCCTGACTTTC. Protein product: CASSLVPSGGSGANVLTF.

The CDR3 bases are TGTGCCAGCAAGACCCCGGCCGGGGTAAACACTGAAGCTTTCTTT. The encoded protein is CASKTPAGVNTEAFF. The chain carries TRBV6-5 and TRBJ1-1; D not certain. This CDR3 has 15 residues. Germline CDR1 MNHEY, CDR2 SVGAGI. Trimming took off 7 bases at V and 2 bases at J, with 17 bases between the two ends.

V usage is TRBV4-2 and J usage is TRBJ2-7, with TRBD1 matching over 7 bases. The V gene end was trimmed by 3 bases and the J gene end by 1 base; junction bases not matched to a gene: 6. The CDR3 is made up of 15 amino acids. Germline CDR1 LGHNA, CDR2 YNFKEQ. CDR3 in DNA: TGTGCCAGCAGCCACGTGAGGGGACAGTCCTACGAGCAGTACTTC. Amino acid sequence: CASSHVRGQSYEQYF.

The V and J genes are TRBV5-6 and TRBJ2-1; 8 nucleotides align to TRBD2. The CDR3 loop spans 15 amino acids. Germline-derived CDR1 and CDR2 are SGHDT and YYEEEE. The junction had 10 bases not matched to a gene; V was cut back by 6 bases and J by 5 bases. The CDR3 is CASTLKASGHNEQFF. Here the CDR3 DNA reads TGTGCCAGCACCCTTAAGGCTAGCGGGCACAATGAGCAGTTCTTC.

The chain employs TRBV6-5 and TRBJ2-7, with TRBD1 matching over 8 bases. V was pared by 4 bases and J by 5 bases, with 1 base of the junction left unmatched. The CDR3 spans 12 residues. Germline V lookup: CDR1 MNHEY, CDR2 SVGAGI. This chain's CDR3 is CASSSDRDEQYF. CDR3 bases: TGTGCCAGCAGTTCGGACAGGGACGAGCAGTACTTC.

This chain joins TRBV7-3 and TRBJ2-1; maybe TRBD2 (5 bases). Trimming took 6 bases from V and 3 from J, leaving 15 bases between them. The germline V gene encodes CDR1 SGHTA and CDR2 FQGTGA. CDR3 length equals 15 residues. This chain's CDR3 is CASRLSSDGYNEQFF. The CDR3 DNA reads as TGTGCCAGCAGGTTGAGTAGCGATGGCTACAATGAGCAGTTCTTC.

This chain links TRBV27 with TRBJ2-7; D is possibly TRBD2 (6 bases). CDR1 MNHEY and CDR2 SMNVEV come from the germline V gene (reference sequence). V gave up 2 bases and J gave up 9 bases, with 14 bases separating them. This CDR3 has 13 residues. CDR3 in amino acids: CASSLGGSARQYF. CDR3 coding DNA: TGTGCCAGCAGTTTAGGAGGGTCGGCACGGCAGTACTTC.

In this sample, this clone turned up a few times. The J gene is TRBJ2-1, the V gene TRBV14; possibly TRBD1 for D (5 bases). V was cut by 7 bases and J by 6 bases, with 22 bases left in between. CDR1 and CDR2 from the germline V gene are SGHDN and FVKESK. There are 16 residues in the CDR3. The CDR3 reads CASNTRQSRVFNEQFF. The CDR3 nucleotides are TGTGCCAGCAACACCAGACAATCCAGGGTCTTCAATGAGCAGTTCTTC.

The CDR3 loop is CASSYGRLGNTIYF. The CDR3 coding sequence is TGTGCCAGCAGTTACGGACGGCTCGGAAACACCATATATTTT. This chain uses TRBV6-5 with TRBJ1-3, with D hard to call. V was pared by 2 bases and J by 4 bases, with 9 bases between. Per germline, CDR1 MNHEY and CDR2 SVGAGI. The CDR3 consists of 14 residues.

The chain is built from TRBV19 and TRBJ2-7, with TRBD1 identical over 7 bases. The CDR3 covers 14 residues. Germline lookup yields CDR1 LNHDA and CDR2 SQIVND (reference sequence). V shed 6 bases and J 3 bases; nucleotides not matched to a gene: 8. Written as DNA, the CDR3 is TGTGCCAGTAGCAACCCGGGACAGAACTACGAGCAGTACTTC. This codes for CASSNPGQNYEQYF. The whole variable domain, remainder taken from reference TRBV19 and TRBJ2-7, is DGGITQSPKYLFRKEGQNVTLSCEQNLNHDAMYWYRQDPGQGLRLIYYSQIVNDFQKGDIAEGYSVSREKKESFPLTVTSAQKNPTAFYLCASSNPGQNYEQYFGPGTRLTVT.

The chain has TRBV5-1 and TRBJ2-3; the match to TRBD2 covers 13 bases. Germline CDR1 SGHRS, CDR2 YFSETQ. V was pared by 4 bases and J by 1 base, with 6 bases of the junction left unmatched. The CDR3 is 17 residues long. This CDR3 reads CASSIGLAGEGTDTQYF. In DNA, the CDR3 is TGCGCCAGCAGCATCGGACTAGCGGGAGAGGGCACAGATACGCAGTATTTT.

The gene calls are TRBV28 and TRBJ2-7, with 11 bases identical to TRBD1. Trimming cost V 6 bases and J 4 bases; bases outside gene matches: 14. This CDR3 is built from 17 residues. Germline V gene data show CDR1 as MDHEN and CDR2 as SYDVKM. The CDR3 protein is CASRPLLGQGVLYEQYF. CDR3 DNA: TGTGCCAGCAGGCCCTTACTGGGACAGGGGGTGTTGTACGAGCAGTACTTC.

The rearrangement links TRBV30 to TRBJ1-5, with D perhaps matching TRBD1 (5 bases). There are 13 residues in the CDR3. CDR1 GTSNPN and CDR2 SVGIG come from the germline V gene (reference sequence). V lost 6 bases to trimming and J lost 4 bases, with 13 bases between them. As DNA, the CDR3 is TGTGCCTGTGACGGGGGGTTTAATCAGCCCCAGCATTTT. Protein sequence: CACDGGFNQPQHF.

The chain's CDR3 is CAWRRETEKLFF. The CDR3 DNA is TGTGCCTGGAGGAGGGAGACTGAAAAACTGTTTTTT. The J gene is TRBJ1-4, the V gene TRBV30; D gene unclear. The CDR3 runs 12 residues. V gave up 3 bases and J gave up 7 bases, with 9 bases separating them. In germline, CDR1 is GTSNPN, CDR2 SVGIG (reference sequence). The complete variable domain, with remaining parts taken from reference TRBV30 and TRBJ1-4, reads SQTIHQWPATLVQPVGSPLSLECTVEGTSNPNLYWYRQAAGRGLQLLFYSVGIGQISSEVPQNLSASRPQDRQFILSSKKLLLSDSGFYLCAWRRETEKLFFGSGTQLSVL.

Only a few counts were recorded for this clone. V usage is TRBV7-2 and J usage is TRBJ2-1; TRBD2 matches at 7 bases. This CDR3 has 16 residues. J gave up 9 bases and V 5 bases, and 16 bases lay outside the gene matches. Per the germline V gene, CDR1 is SGHTA and CDR2 is FQGNSA. The CDR3, as DNA: TGTGCCAGCAGCGGTAGGATGACGGGAGGCTGGAGTGAGCAGTTCTTC. It specifies CASSGRMTGGWSEQFF.

This chain connects TRBV15 to TRBJ2-5, with 8 nucleotides matching TRBD1. This CDR3 spans 13 amino acids. The J segment lost 4 bases and the V segment lost 3 bases, leaving 1 base of the junction unmatched. From germline, CDR1 is LNHNV and CDR2 YYDKDF (reference sequence). This chain's CDR3 is CATSRDRVETQYF. Written as DNA, the CDR3 is TGTGCCACCAGCAGGGACAGGGTAGAGACCCAGTACTTC.

A few counts support this clone. This chain joins TRBV9 and TRBJ2-1; possible D gene TRBD2, 6 bases. CDR3 length: 14 residues. CDR1 and CDR2 (germline): SGDLS, YYNGEE. Trimming took 3 bases from V and 5 from J, leaving 12 bases between them. CDR3 loop: CASSARDFDNEQFF. In DNA, the CDR3 is TGTGCCAGCAGCGCCAGGGACTTCGACAATGAGCAGTTCTTC.

A single count supports this clone. V is TRBV10-2 and J is TRBJ1-1; 8 bases line up with TRBD1. The CDR3 contains 14 residues. J lost 4 bases, V lost 6 bases, and 7 bases had no gene match. The V gene's germline CDR1 is WSHSY and CDR2 SAAADI. CDR3 coding DNA: TGCGCCAGCAGGACGGACAGGGAGGTCACTGAAGCTTTCTTT. Its protein is CASRTDREVTEAFF.

The V and J genes are TRBV30 and TRBJ1-4; TRBD1 is a possible D gene (6 bases). The V gene's germline CDR1 is GTSNPN and CDR2 SVGIG (reference sequence). With 0 bases removed from V and 3 bases from J, the gap between germline ends came to 11 bases. CDR3 length equals 15 residues. CDR3 coding DNA: TGTGCCTGGAGTGTCGGCGGACAGCCTAATGAAAAACTGTTTTTT. It codes for CAWSVGGQPNEKLFF.

This clone has only a few counts. This chain links TRBV9 with TRBJ1-1; a possible D gene is TRBD1 (6 bases). Germline loops: CDR1 SGDLS, CDR2 YYNGEE. Trimming left V 0 bases short and J 0 bases short, with 9 bases between. CDR3 length equals 15 residues. The DNA for the CDR3 is TGTGCCAGCAGCGTAGAGGGGGGGCTGAACACTGAAGCTTTCTTT. This gives the protein CASSVEGGLNTEAFF.

This chain joins TRBV13 and TRBJ2-1, with 10 nucleotides matching TRBD1. Germline V lookup: CDR1 PRHDT, CDR2 FYEKMQ (reference sequence). V gave up 4 bases and J gave up 4 bases; unmatched junction bases: 10. The CDR3 has 17 residues. The CDR3 loop reads CASSYRQGAMGYNEQFF. DNA for the CDR3: TGTGCCAGCAGCTATAGACAGGGGGCGATGGGGTACAATGAGCAGTTCTTC.

This clone was observed a single time. The chain employs TRBV29-1 and TRBJ1-1; D gene uncertain. The V end lost 4 bases, the J end lost 2 bases, and 8 bases lay between the germline ends. Germline assignment: CDR1 SQVTM and CDR2 ANQGSEA. There are 12 residues in the CDR3. CDR3 sequence (DNA): TGCAGCGTTGGGGTTATCAACACTGAAGCTTTCTTT. Protein: CSVGVINTEAFF.

The chain employs TRBV6-5 and TRBJ1-1; 8 bases agree with TRBD1. This CDR3 is 15 amino acids long. Germline V gene sequence: CDR1 MNHEY, CDR2 SVGAGI. V dropped 0 bases and J dropped 8; count of bases not matched to a gene: 8. The DNA for the CDR3 is TGTGCCAGCAGTTACTCCCGGACAGGGAGTGTGGAAGCTTTCTTT. Protein product: CASSYSRTGSVEAFF.

This chain uses TRBV5-4 with TRBJ2-3; 14 positions match TRBD2. Germline-derived CDR1 and CDR2 are SGHNT and YYREEE (reference sequence). V was clipped by 5 bases and J by 6 bases; unmatched bases: 5. The CDR3 is 15 residues long. DNA of the CDR3: TGTGCCAGCAGATCGGGACTAGCGGGAGCTGATACGCAGTATTTT. It specifies CASRSGLAGADTQYF.

The rearrangement uses TRBV18 and TRBJ2-5; D perhaps matches TRBD1 (5 bases). CDR1 and CDR2 from the germline V gene are KGHSH and LQKENI. There are 15 residues in the CDR3. V was trimmed by 2 bases and J by 1 base, leaving 11 bases between them. The chain's CDR3 is CASSPYQGTQETQYF. CDR3 coding DNA: TGTGCCAGCTCACCATACCAGGGAACCCAAGAGACCCAGTACTTC.

This clone has a single count. The chain has TRBV27 and TRBJ2-1; D is undetermined. The germline V and J ends were trimmed by 6 bases and 6 bases, with 12 bases remaining between them. The germline V gene encodes CDR1 MNHEY and CDR2 SMNVEV (reference sequence). The CDR3 extends over 13 amino acids. This CDR3 reads CASSYAHLNEQFF. The CDR3 DNA sequence: TGTGCCAGCAGCTACGCACACCTCAATGAGCAGTTCTTC.

This chain joins TRBV6-5 and TRBJ2-2, with D perhaps TRBD1 (6 bases). V lost 6 bases and J 2 bases, leaving 13 bases between the germline ends. The CDR3 loop spans 15 amino acids. CDR1 and CDR2 (germline): MNHEY, SVGAGI. The CDR3 bases are TGTGCCAGCAGAAGAGGACAGCCCAACACCGGGGAGCTGTTTTTT. This encodes CASRRGQPNTGELFF.

The J gene is TRBJ1-1, the V gene TRBV6-1; D perhaps matches TRBD1 (5 bases). Germline V lookup: CDR1 MNHNS, CDR2 SASEGT. Trimming cost V 3 bases and J 4 bases, with 21 bases left between them. CDR3 length: 17 residues. The CDR3 bases are TGTGCCAGCAGTGAGCAAGGAGAGGGGCCTGGGGGCACTGAAGCTTTCTTT. This translates into CASSEQGEGPGGTEAFF.

This clone was recorded a few times. The rearrangement links TRBV29-1 to TRBJ1-5; D may be TRBD1 (5 bases). Deletions cut 4 bases from V and 4 bases from J, with 11 bases between. The CDR3 totals 13 residues. In germline, CDR1 is SQVTM, CDR2 ANQGSEA. The DNA for the CDR3 is TGCAGCGTTGTAGCGGCAGGGAATCAGCCCCAGCATTTT. It specifies CSVVAAGNQPQHF.

The rearrangement joins TRBV6-5 to TRBJ2-7, with 7 bases aligning to TRBD1. The length of the CDR3 is 14 residues. J gave up 3 bases and V 5 bases, and 7 bases lay outside the gene matches. CDR1 and CDR2 (germline): MNHEY, SVGAGI. The DNA of the CDR3 is TGTGCCAGCAGTCCCCTCCGGGACAGCTACGAGCAGTACTTC. It translates to CASSPLRDSYEQYF.

The V and J genes are TRBV19 and TRBJ1-2; D ambiguous. CDR3 length: 12 residues. V was pared by 4 bases and J by 8 bases, with 11 bases between. CDR1 is LNHDA and CDR2 is SQIVND in the germline V gene (reference sequence). CDR3 residues: CASSSHFGGYTF. Here the CDR3 DNA reads TGTGCCAGTAGTAGCCACTTTGGCGGCTACACCTTC.